Shown below are 12 T cell receptor beta chains from a single sample sequenced in a study of radiotherapy plus CTLA-4 blockade in lung cancer. Data came from immunoSEQ multiplex PCR; TCRdb stores just in-frame clones and leaves some out. The table lists fewer than 70,000 clones, approximately 79% of them singletons. The material was peripheral blood, obtained from a patient treated with radiotherapy plus ipilimumab. The receptors derive from a human donor with non-small cell lung cancer who had a complete response to radiotherapy plus ipilimumab.

The table lists this clone with a few counts. CDR3 DNA: TGCGCCAGCATCCCAGGACAGGAGATCTCCTACGAGCAGTACTTC. Translation gives CASIPGQEISYEQYF. The chain uses TRBV10-2 and TRBJ2-7, with 7 bases matching TRBD1. Trimming took 7 bases from V and 0 from J; bases not matched to a gene: 9. Germline V gene lookup returns CDR1 WSHSY and CDR2 SAAADI. This CDR3 is built from 15 residues.

The rearrangement links TRBV15 to TRBJ2-5; TRBD2 aligns across 9 bases. V shed 4 bases and J 1 base; nucleotides not matched to a gene: 10. This CDR3 is 17 amino acids long. CDR1 and CDR2 (germline): LNHNV, YYDKDF (reference sequence). For the CDR3, the DNA is TGTGCCACCAGCACCCCAAACGGCGGGGGGGCCCAAGAGACCCAGTACTTC. It translates to CATSTPNGGGAQETQYF.

The chain couples TRBV6-1 to TRBJ2-1; D unclear. This CDR3 comprises 12 residues. Germline loops: CDR1 MNHNS, CDR2 SASEGT. V lost 4 bases to trimming and J lost 7 bases, with 8 bases between them. Written as DNA, the CDR3 is TGTGCCAGCAGTGGAAGGGTAAATGAGCAGTTCTTC. This sequence encodes CASSGRVNEQFF.

V and J are TRBV5-1 and TRBJ1-6, with D perhaps matching TRBD1 (5 bases). This CDR3 spans 15 amino acids. Deletions cut 3 bases from V and 8 bases from J, with 15 bases between. Per the germline V gene, CDR1 is SGHRS and CDR2 is YFSETQ. The CDR3 DNA is TGCGCCAGCAGCTCCTATAAGGGGCAGGATTCACCCCTCCACTTT. Its protein product is CASSSYKGQDSPLHF.

This clone was counted a few times. This chain links TRBV6-1 with TRBJ2-1, with 7 bases matching TRBD1. V was clipped by 11 bases and J by 4 bases; unmatched bases: 11. This CDR3 region has 14 residues. Looked up from germline, CDR1 is MNHNS and CDR2 is SASEGT. In DNA form, the CDR3 reads TGTGCCGCCCAGGGGGACCTGGGGTACAATGAGCAGTTCTTC. Amino acids: CAAQGDLGYNEQFF.

This clone has only one observation. The V call is TRBV4-3, the J call TRBJ2-1, with a tentative D call TRBD1 (5 bases). The CDR3 is 16 amino acids. The V end was cut by 0 bases, the J end by 1 base, with 10 bases between. Germline V gene data show CDR1 as LGHNA and CDR2 as YSLEER. The CDR3 DNA sequence: TGCGCCAGCAGCCAAGATCGACAGACTTCCTACAATGAGCAGTTCTTC. Amino acids: CASSQDRQTSYNEQFF.

The rearrangement joins TRBV7-8 to TRBJ1-1; D call uncertain. Between the trimmed V and J ends, which lost 2 bases and 4 bases, there was a span of 8 bases. This CDR3 region has 13 residues. Per germline, CDR1 SGHVS and CDR2 FQNEAQ. The chain's CDR3 is CASSLLLGTEAFF. CDR3 nucleotide sequence: TGTGCCAGCAGCTTACTGCTGGGCACTGAAGCTTTCTTT.

V gene TRBV4-1 combines with J gene TRBJ1-2; the D gene is possibly TRBD1 (6 bases). CDR1 is MGHRA and CDR2 is YSYEKL in the germline V gene. CDR3 length equals 16 residues. V lost 0 bases and J lost 4, with 15 bases in between. In nucleotides, the CDR3 is TGCGCCAGCAGCCAAGATCAAGGCAGGGGTGGCTATGGCTACACCTTC. Translated: CASSQDQGRGGYGYTF.

The chain couples TRBV18 to TRBJ1-5; no reliable D call. The CDR3 contains 15 residues. Trimming took off 2 bases at V and 0 bases at J, with 8 bases between the two ends. Germline values: CDR1 KGHSH, CDR2 LQKENI. CDR3 nucleotide sequence: TGTGCCAGCTCACCAGGGTTATCTAGCAATCAGCCCCAGCATTTT. Translation gives CASSPGLSSNQPQHF.

This clone was counted between two and nine times. The chain carries TRBV10-1 and TRBJ1-3, with D unclear. This CDR3 has 15 amino acids. Germline CDR1 and CDR2: WNHNN and SYGVQD (reference sequence). Trimming stripped 3 bases from V and 0 bases from J, with 9 bases between. The CDR3 is CASSDETFSGNTIYF. DNA of the CDR3: TGCGCCAGCAGTGATGAGACCTTCTCTGGAAACACCATATATTTT.

The chain recombines TRBV5-4 with TRBJ1-1; D may be TRBD1 (5 bases). V dropped 0 bases and J dropped 3 bases, with 12 bases sitting between them. CDR1 is SGHNT, CDR2 YYREEE, per germline (reference sequence). The CDR3 runs 15 residues. The CDR3 region is CASSLGWQGDTEAFF. As DNA, the CDR3 is TGTGCCAGCAGCTTGGGGTGGCAGGGAGACACTGAAGCTTTCTTT.

This clone was seen a single time. V gene TRBV29-1 combines with J gene TRBJ2-5; 7 bases fit TRBD2. Germline V gene sequence: CDR1 SQVTM, CDR2 ANQGSEA. J was trimmed by 5 bases and V by 4 bases; bases with no gene match: 7. The CDR3 loop spans 13 amino acids. The CDR3 sequence: CSVGGRAGETQYF. CDR3 nucleotides: TGCAGCGTTGGAGGGAGGGCGGGGGAGACCCAGTACTTC.